The 21 T cell receptor beta chains listed next were all sequenced from one sample in a study of blood T cell repertoires in COVID-19 (dated by TCRdb to the early 2020s). Receptor libraries were prepared by the immunoSEQ multiplex PCR assay. TCRdb obtained this table from immuneACCESS and retained in-frame rearrangements with V and J assigned. These tables miss some clones; where compared with another copy, unresolved V genes account for less than half of the shortfall, and the remainder is unexplained. In all, the sample holds some 5,000 clones, and approximately 84% of those were seen once. Of the sample, approximately 12% is held by the ten largest clones. Sequenced sample: peripheral blood. The receptors were sampled from a human donor in a cohort sampled during active COVID-19.

This chain joins TRBV7-9 and TRBJ2-7; D possibly corresponds to TRBD1 (6 bases). The CDR3 covers 13 residues. The germline V and J ends were trimmed by 0 bases and 5 bases, with 8 bases remaining between them. In germline, CDR1 is SEHNR, CDR2 FQNEAQ (reference sequence). This CDR3 reads CASSLAQGHEQYF. CDR3 DNA sequence: TGTGCCAGCAGCTTAGCACAGGGTCACGAGCAGTACTTC.

The V call is TRBV10-3, the J call TRBJ1-2; a possible D gene is TRBD1 (6 bases). In germline, CDR1 is ENHRY, CDR2 SYGVKD. The ends were cut back, 4 bases at V and 6 bases at J, with 12 bases in the middle. This CDR3 comprises 13 residues. The CDR3 region has the DNA TGTGCCATCAGTGCCACAGGGACCAATGGCTACACCTTC. Residues: CAISATGTNGYTF.

The chain uses TRBV5-1 and TRBJ2-1; D call uncertain. The length of the CDR3 is 13 residues. Trimming took 4 bases from V and 5 from J, leaving 10 bases between them. Germline CDR1 SGHRS, CDR2 YFSETQ. DNA of the CDR3: TGCGCCAGCAGCACGTCGGTAAACAATGAGCAGTTCTTC. This codes for CASSTSVNNEQFF.

CDR3 region: CASSRGTETQYF. Written as DNA, the CDR3 is TGCGCCAGCAGCAGGGGTACAGAGACCCAGTACTTC. This chain connects TRBV5-1 to TRBJ2-5; D may be TRBD1 (5 bases). This CDR3 has 12 amino acids. Trimming took off 4 bases at V and 4 bases at J, with 8 bases between the two ends. Germline CDR1 SGHRS, CDR2 YFSETQ. Full variable domain (remainder filled in from reference TRBV5-1 and TRBJ2-5): KAGVTQTPRYLIKTRGQQVTLSCSPISGHRSVSWYQQTPGQGLQFLFEYFSETQRNKGNFPGRFSGRQFSNSRSEMNVSTLELGDSALYLCASSRGTETQYFGPGTRLLVL.

V gene TRBV15 combines with J gene TRBJ2-2, with 8 bases lining up with TRBD2. The trim removed 8 bases at V and 4 bases at J, leaving 6 bases unmatched. The germline gives CDR1 LNHNV, CDR2 YYDKDF (reference sequence). This CDR3 has 14 residues. CDR3 in DNA: TGTGCCACCGGTAGCGGGATGGCCACCGGGGAGCTGTTTTTT. Translating it yields CATGSGMATGELFF.

This clone has a handful of counts. V usage is TRBV19 and J usage is TRBJ1-5, with TRBD1 identical over 7 bases. The V and J ends lost 5 bases and 2 bases, in that order; junction bases with no gene match: 3. Germline CDR1 reads LNHDA; CDR2 reads SQIVND (reference sequence). There are 14 residues in the CDR3. The CDR3 nucleotides are TGTGCCAGTAGTGACAGGGCTGGCAATCAGCCCCAGCATTTT. It translates to CASSDRAGNQPQHF. Combining the CDR3 with reference TRBV19 and TRBJ1-5 gives the whole variable domain DGGITQSPKYLFRKEGQNVTLSCEQNLNHDAMYWYRQDPGQGLRLIYYSQIVNDFQKGDIAEGYSVSREKKESFPLTVTSAQKNPTAFYLCASSDRAGNQPQHFGDGTRLSIL.

The chain recombines TRBV18 with TRBJ1-5; 8 nucleotides line up with TRBD1. J gave up 6 bases and V 5 bases, and 12 bases lay outside the gene matches. CDR1 is KGHSH and CDR2 is LQKENI in the germline V gene. The CDR3 is 16 residues long. The CDR3 loop is CASSTGDRGLSQPQHF. The CDR3 coding sequence is TGTGCCAGCTCAACAGGCGACAGGGGTCTCTCTCAGCCCCAGCATTTT.

This clone was observed a few times. V and J are TRBV28 and TRBJ2-7, with D possibly TRBD2 on 7 matching bases. This CDR3 spans 15 amino acids. V was pared by 6 bases and J by 0 bases, with 15 bases between. Germline loops: CDR1 MDHEN, CDR2 SYDVKM. The DNA of the CDR3 is TGTGCCAGCAGACCACAGGGCGGGGGCTCCTACGAGCAGTACTTC. This translates into CASRPQGGGSYEQYF.

This clone was found once. V and J are TRBV6-2 or TRBV6-3 and TRBJ2-5; D perhaps matches TRBD1 (5 bases). The CDR3 totals 13 residues. Germline V gene lookup returns CDR1 MNHEY and CDR2 SVGEGT. The germline V and J ends were trimmed by 4 bases and 4 bases, with 10 bases remaining between them. The DNA of the CDR3 is TGTGCCAGCAGTTGGGCAGGGATAGAGACCCAGTACTTC. Translating it yields CASSWAGIETQYF.

V gene TRBV25-1 combines with J gene TRBJ2-5; 7 bases agree with TRBD2. Looked up from germline, CDR1 is MGHDK and CDR2 is SYGVNS. The CDR3 loop spans 15 amino acids. Trimming took 4 bases from V and 5 from J; bases not matched to a gene: 10. For the CDR3, the DNA is TGTGCCAGCAGTGCCTTGCGCGGGAGATTGGAGACCCAGTACTTC. This sequence encodes CASSALRGRLETQYF. The entire variable domain, with the rest obtained from reference TRBV25-1 and TRBJ2-5, is as follows: EADIYQTPRYLVIGTGKKITLECSQTMGHDKMYWYQQDPGMELHLIHYSYGVNSTEKGDLSSESTVSRIRTEHFPLTLESARPSHTSQYLCASSALRGRLETQYFGPGTRLLVL.

The chain couples TRBV9 to TRBJ2-3; 8 bases agree with TRBD2. The CDR3 is 15 residues long. Per the germline V gene, CDR1 is SGDLS and CDR2 is YYNGEE. The J segment lost 5 bases and the V segment lost 0 bases, leaving 5 bases of the junction unmatched. CDR3 region: CASSVVGGRLDTQYF. The CDR3 DNA reads TGTGCCAGCAGCGTAGTTGGCGGGAGGTTAGATACGCAGTATTTT.

The chain has TRBV7-6 and TRBJ1-1; 9 bases are a match to TRBD1. The CDR3 has 15 amino acids. Trimming cost V 0 bases and J 3 bases; bases outside gene matches: 2. Germline assignment: CDR1 SGHVS and CDR2 FNYEAQ. CDR3 in amino acids: CASSLAQGAHTEAFF. CDR3 bases: TGTGCCAGCAGCTTAGCACAGGGGGCGCACACTGAAGCTTTCTTT.

The rearrangement joins TRBV6-5 to TRBJ1-1; possible D gene TRBD1, 5 bases. Germline-derived CDR1 and CDR2 are MNHEY and SVGAGI. V lost 1 base and J 10 bases, leaving 16 bases between the germline ends. The length of the CDR3 is 14 residues. The CDR3 sequence is CASSYLSPREGAFF. Here the CDR3 DNA reads TGTGCCAGCAGTTACTTATCCCCCAGGGAAGGAGCTTTCTTT.

This chain joins TRBV20-1 and TRBJ2-1; D is ambiguous. This CDR3 comprises 17 residues. V was shortened by 3 bases and J by 7 bases, with 25 bases between the two germline ends. The germline V gene has CDR1 DFQATT and CDR2 SNEGSKA (reference sequence). In nucleotides, the CDR3 is TGCAGTGCTAGTCCTCTGGGCGTTGGTCTTAAGTCGAATGAGCAGTTCTTC. This translates into CSASPLGVGLKSNEQFF.

The chain uses TRBV5-6 and TRBJ2-7; D perhaps matches TRBD2 (6 bases). Between the trimmed V and J ends, which lost 0 bases and 4 bases, there was a span of 11 bases. The CDR3 length is 14 residues. Looked up from germline, CDR1 is SGHDT and CDR2 is YYEEEE. The CDR3 nucleotides are TGTGCCAGCAGCTTGGCCAGGACTATTTACGAGCAGTACTTC. Protein sequence: CASSLARTIYEQYF.

The CDR3 here is CASRTGFGSYNEQFF. The CDR3 DNA reads as TGTGCCAGCAGAACAGGGTTTGGGTCCTACAATGAGCAGTTCTTC. The rearrangement joins TRBV6-6 to TRBJ2-1, with a weak D call TRBD1 (6 bases). The CDR3 consists of 15 residues. V was shortened by 6 bases and J by 1 base, with 13 bases between the two germline ends. Germline V gives CDR1 MNHNY, CDR2 SVGAGI (reference sequence).

This clone is a singleton in its sample. V gene TRBV5-1 combines with J gene TRBJ2-1, with D maybe TRBD2 (6 bases). V was shortened by 6 bases and J by 2 bases, with 15 bases between the two germline ends. There are 15 residues in the CDR3. Germline-derived CDR1 and CDR2 are SGHRS and YFSETQ. The CDR3 DNA is TGCGCCAGCAAGAAGGGACTCGAAACCTACAATGAGCAGTTCTTC. The encoded protein is CASKKGLETYNEQFF.

The V call is TRBV11-2, the J call TRBJ2-1, with D possibly matching TRBD2 (7 bases). V was clipped by 1 base and J by 7 bases, with 20 bases between them. The CDR3 has 17 amino acids. CDR1 and CDR2 (germline): SGHAT, FQNNGV. CDR3 in DNA: TGTGCCAGCAGCTTAGGGCGACTAGGGGGGGGAGGGAATGAGCAGTTCTTC. It is translated as CASSLGRLGGGGNEQFF.

The chain employs TRBV2 and TRBJ2-3; 11 bases agree with TRBD2. Germline CDR1 reads SNHLY; CDR2 reads FYNNEI. V was pared by 10 bases and J by 1 base, with 4 bases of the junction left unmatched. The CDR3 spans 14 residues. The CDR3 coding sequence is TGTGCCATCGGACTAGCGGGTGGCACAGATACGCAGTATTTT. It specifies CAIGLAGGTDTQYF.

This clone was seen a single time. J is TRBJ2-3 and V is TRBV7-2; 7 bases agree with TRBD2. The germline V gene has CDR1 SGHTA and CDR2 FQGNSA. The CDR3 loop spans 18 amino acids. Losses at the gene ends were 8 bases for V and 3 bases for J; bases not matched to a gene: 20. In nucleotides, the CDR3 is TGTGCCAGCCAAGCAGCGTTCGGCACTAGCGTTAGGACAGATACGCAGTATTTT. It specifies CASQAAFGTSVRTDTQYF.

This clone has only a few counts. The chain employs TRBV7-2 and TRBJ2-5; TRBD2 matches at 10 bases. The CDR3 is 15 amino acids. Germline CDR1 reads SGHTA; CDR2 reads FQGNSA. Trimming removed 1 base from V and 2 bases from J; junction bases left unmatched: 1. The CDR3 reads CASSLGTSGQETQYF. In DNA form, the CDR3 reads TGTGCCAGCAGCTTAGGGACTAGCGGTCAAGAGACCCAGTACTTC.